This T cell receptor beta chain derives from a study of neurological immune-mediated disorders. Study conclusions and caveats: Expanded clones shared no CDR3 amino acid sequences across subjects, suggesting private repertoires in all groups.

V was shortened by 2 bases and J by 7 bases, with 14 bases between the two germline ends. The V gene's germline CDR1 is KGHSH and CDR2 LQKENI. This CDR3 is 14 amino acids long. In its sample, this clonotype was seen once. The antigen remains undetermined. TCRdb independently ran MiXCR on the 5' RACE reads; one entry per CDR3 protein. Among just under 45,000 distinct CDR3 sequences, approximately 21% were seen once, and the ten largest hold about 4.5%. Noted time point: technical triplicate 3. The gene calls are TRBV18 and TRBJ1-1; unclear D gene. What was sequenced was PBMCs. This sequence was found in a man in his 60s with HTLV-1-associated myelopathy (HAM/TSP). CDR3 bases: TGTGCCAGCTCACCAATGCTAGGCAGAGATGAAGCTTTCTTT. Its translation is CASSPMLGRDEAFF.